The sequence of this TCR beta chain was determined in a study of blood T cell repertoires in COVID-19. Study-level background: The origin of the acute and convalescent COVID-19 samples was the United States, Italy and Spain.

This table comes from immunoSEQ multiplex PCR, and its TCRdb copy is limited to in-frame clones, with some not included. This sample has 95,000 to 150,000 clones, with roughly 90% found just once. Enrolled during active infection, Seattle patients were then followed longitudinally. Germline values: CDR1 SGHTA, CDR2 FQGNSA. This CDR3 region has 14 residues. V lost 1 base and J lost 4, with 10 bases in between. This chain joins TRBV7-2 and TRBJ1-2; no firm D call. Sequencing input: peripheral blood. The sequence came from a woman aged 55-69 years with COVID-19, enrolled during active disease. For the CDR3, the DNA is TGTGCCAGCAGCTTAGACTACACGGCCTATGGCTACACCTTC. Translating gives CASSLDYTAYGYTF.